These 30 T cell receptor beta chains originate from one sample sequenced in a study of blood T cell repertoires in COVID-19. Libraries were prepared by immunoSEQ multiplex PCR; TCRdb keeps only in-frame clonotypes and omits some of them. The data hold about 47,000 clones, with over 85% observed a single time. Sequencing was performed on peripheral blood. These TCRs come from an older man with active or convalescent COVID-19.

The chain links TRBV3-1 (or the pseudogene TRBV3-2) to TRBJ1-6; D unclear. This CDR3 region has 14 residues. Germline loops: CDR1 LGHDT, CDR2 YNNKEL (reference sequence). V lost 4 bases and J 6 bases, leaving 10 bases between the germline ends. CDR3 nucleotides: TGTGCCAGCAGCCCCCGTTCGGGTAATTCACCCCTCCACTTT. The encoded protein is CASSPRSGNSPLHF.

The chain employs TRBV4-3 and TRBJ1-5; D gene ambiguous. V was clipped by 0 bases and J by 0 bases, with 15 bases between them. The germline gives CDR1 LGHNA, CDR2 YSLEER. The CDR3 runs 18 residues. CDR3 protein: CASSQDPASLYSNQPQHF. The CDR3 DNA sequence: TGCGCCAGCAGCCAAGATCCCGCCAGTCTGTATAGCAATCAGCCCCAGCATTTT.

The chain carries TRBV10-3 and TRBJ1-5; 8 bases agree with TRBD1. Germline CDR1 reads ENHRY; CDR2 reads SYGVKD. The J segment lost 11 bases and the V segment lost 10 bases, leaving 10 bases of the junction unmatched. The CDR3 has 12 residues. CDR3 nucleotides: TGTGCCACCGGACAGGGTGTAGCAGCCCAGCATTTT. Protein sequence: CATGQGVAAQHF.

This clone appeared a single time. The genes are TRBV29-1 and TRBJ1-2; tentatively, D is TRBD1 (5 bases). Trimming pared 5 bases from V and 4 bases from J, leaving 17 bases between. This CDR3 spans 14 amino acids. Germline CDR1 and CDR2: SQVTM and ANQGSEA. CDR3 region: CSVREGLGLYGYTF. CDR3 bases: TGCAGCGTTCGGGAGGGACTCGGCCTCTATGGCTACACCTTC.

The V call is TRBV2, the J call TRBJ2-1; the D gene is possibly TRBD2 (5 bases). Trimming pared 4 bases from V and 9 bases from J, leaving 10 bases between. Germline assignment: CDR1 SNHLY and CDR2 FYNNEI. CDR3 size: 12 residues. In DNA, the CDR3 is TGTGCCAGCAGTGTGTCGGGAATTGAGCAGTTCTTC. It encodes CASSVSGIEQFF. Filled out from reference TRBV2 and TRBJ2-1, the complete variable domain reads EPEVTQTPSHQVTQMGQEVILRCVPISNHLYFYWYRQILGQKVEFLVSFYNNEISEKSEIFDDQFSVERPDGSNFTLKIRSTKLEDSAMYFCASSVSGIEQFFGPGTRLTVL.

This rearrangement joins TRBV5-6 to TRBJ1-2; D gene uncertain. Germline-derived CDR1 and CDR2 are SGHDT and YYEEEE. V lost 5 bases to trimming and J lost 0 bases, with 20 bases between them. There are 17 residues in the CDR3. CDR3 protein: CASSRVLTGSANYGYTF. As DNA, the CDR3 is TGTGCCAGCAGTCGTGTTCTGACTGGGTCGGCTAACTATGGCTACACCTTC.

The chain carries TRBV7-2 and TRBJ1-1; D remains ambiguous. V lost 4 bases and J lost 1, with 10 bases in between. The length of the CDR3 is 14 residues. Germline lookup yields CDR1 SGHTA and CDR2 FQGNSA. This CDR3 is CASSSSSWNTEAFF. In DNA, the CDR3 is TGTGCCAGCAGCTCCTCGTCCTGGAACACTGAAGCTTTCTTT.

J is TRBJ2-3 and V is TRBV28, with a possible D match to TRBD1 (5 bases). CDR1 is MDHEN, CDR2 SYDVKM, per germline. V lost 4 bases to trimming and J lost 3 bases, with 26 bases between them. The CDR3 totals 19 residues. Here the CDR3 DNA reads TGTGCCAGCAGTTCCTACCCTCGAACTACGCGACAGCTAACAGATACGCAGTATTTT. It encodes CASSSYPRTTRQLTDTQYF.

The V gene is TRBV12-3 or TRBV12-4, the J gene TRBJ2-1; D is unclear. The CDR3 has 13 residues. Trimming removed 2 bases at V and 5 bases at J, with 7 bases between. DNA of the CDR3: TGTGCCAGCAGTTTAAGTTACAACAATGAGCAGTTCTTC. This encodes CASSLSYNNEQFF.

V gene TRBV30 combines with J gene TRBJ1-2, with unresolved D. The CDR3 totals 15 residues. Deletions cut 1 base from V and 0 bases from J, with 12 bases between. Germline CDR1 is GTSNPN and CDR2 is SVGIG (reference sequence). CDR3 sequence (DNA): TGTGCCTGGAGTGGCCGTGGAGGGCCTAACTATGGCTACACCTTC. The encoded protein is CAWSGRGGPNYGYTF. Together with reference TRBV30 and TRBJ1-2, the CDR3 gives the full variable domain: SQTIHQWPATLVQPVGSPLSLECTVEGTSNPNLYWYRQAAGRGLQLLFYSVGIGQISSEVPQNLSASRPQDRQFILSSKKLLLSDSGFYLCAWSGRGGPNYGYTFGSGTRLTVV.

V is TRBV6-6 and J is TRBJ2-7, with 10 bases identical to TRBD1. Trimming at V came to 6 bases and at J to 0 bases, leaving 8 bases not matched to a gene. CDR3 length: 16 amino acids. The germline V gene encodes CDR1 MNHNY and CDR2 SVGAGI (reference sequence). The CDR3 DNA is TGTGCCAGCAGAAGACAGGGGGCGCTAAACTCCTACGAGCAGTACTTC. The encoded protein is CASRRQGALNSYEQYF.

This clone was picked up a small number of times. The rearrangement joins TRBV5-1 to TRBJ1-5; D might be TRBD1 (5 bases). V was trimmed by 0 bases and J by 5 bases, leaving 6 bases between them. The CDR3 contains 13 residues. Germline CDR1 reads SGHRS; CDR2 reads YFSETQ. CDR3 nucleotides: TGCGCCAGCAGCTTGGAGGGGCATCAGCCCCAGCATTTT. The encoded protein is CASSLEGHQPQHF.

This sequence joins TRBV5-1 and TRBJ1-4, with 10 positions matching TRBD1. The J segment lost 0 bases and the V segment lost 4 bases, leaving 9 bases of the junction unmatched. The CDR3 sequence is 18 residues long. Per the germline V gene, CDR1 is SGHRS and CDR2 is YFSETQ. In nucleotides, the CDR3 is TGCGCCAGCAGCCCGGACGGGACAGGGGTTTCAACTAATGAAAAACTGTTTTTT. It codes for CASSPDGTGVSTNEKLFF.

The CDR3 sequence is CASSWEVNQPQHF. The CDR3 bases are TGCGCCAGCAGTTGGGAGGTCAATCAGCCCCAGCATTTT. This chain uses TRBV5-1 with TRBJ1-5; the D is unclear. Trimming stripped 5 bases from V and 3 bases from J, with 9 bases between. The CDR3 consists of 13 residues. CDR1 is SGHRS, CDR2 YFSETQ, per germline.

This clone turned up a few times. This rearrangement joins TRBV2 to TRBJ1-3; D possibly corresponds to TRBD1 (6 bases). The CDR3 extends over 15 amino acids. Trimming shortened V by 6 bases and J by 4 bases, and 16 bases separated the two germline ends. The V gene's germline CDR1 is SNHLY and CDR2 FYNNEI. Written as DNA, the CDR3 is TGTGCCAGCAGCGCAGGGGTTTTTTTCGGAAACACCATATATTTT. Its protein product is CASSAGVFFGNTIYF.

J is TRBJ1-5 and V is TRBV7-2; D is undetermined. Germline lookup yields CDR1 SGHTA and CDR2 FQGNSA. The CDR3 is 12 amino acids. Trimming left V 1 base short and J 10 bases short, with 8 bases between. CDR3 in DNA: TGTGCCAGCAGCTTAGGGCCAGGCCCCCAGCATTTT. Translated, it gives CASSLGPGPQHF.

This rearrangement joins TRBV6-2 or TRBV6-3 to TRBJ2-7; 9 bases line up with TRBD2. Germline-derived CDR1 and CDR2 are MNHEY and SVGEGT. Germline trimming cut 5 bases from V and 3 bases from J; bases unmatched to any gene: 8. The CDR3 has 15 amino acids. The CDR3 DNA sequence: TGTGCCAGCAGTAACGCGGGAGGGAACCGCTACGAGCAGTACTTC. Encoded protein: CASSNAGGNRYEQYF.

The rearrangement joins TRBV29-1 to TRBJ2-7, with D perhaps TRBD2 (6 bases). V was cut by 2 bases and J by 6 bases, with 17 bases left in between. Germline assignment: CDR1 SQVTM and CDR2 ANQGSEA. This CDR3 comprises 14 residues. CDR3 nucleotides: TGCAGCGTTGAACGGCAGGGCGGGGTGGGCGAGCAGTACTTC. Its translation is CSVERQGGVGEQYF.

This sequence joins TRBV10-3 and TRBJ2-1; perhaps TRBD2 as D (5 bases). The V gene's germline CDR1 is ENHRY and CDR2 SYGVKD. The CDR3 sequence is 12 residues long. The V and J ends lost 10 bases and 12 bases respectively, with 19 bases between them. CDR3 protein: CATGGPNEGQFF. As DNA, the CDR3 is TGTGCCACCGGAGGCCCCAATGAAGGGCAGTTCTTC.

The chain links TRBV5-5 to TRBJ1-2; weak D call: TRBD1 (6 bases). Trimming took off 5 bases at V and 8 bases at J, with 22 bases between the two ends. The CDR3 contains 15 residues. Germline V gene lookup returns CDR1 SGHKS and CDR2 YYEKEE (reference sequence). CDR3 DNA: TGTGCCAGCAGACATGTCGAGGGGCCCCAGGGGGGCTACACCTTC. Its translation is CASRHVEGPQGGYTF. Complete variable domain (other parts from reference TRBV5-5 and TRBJ1-2): DAGVTQSPTHLIKTRGQQVTLRCSPISGHKSVSWYQQVLGQGPQFIFQYYEKEERGRGNFPDRFSARQFPNYSSELNVNALLLGDSALYLCASRHVEGPQGGYTFGSGTRLTVV.

The V gene is TRBV27, the J gene TRBJ1-5; TRBD1 aligns across 7 bases. This CDR3 comprises 18 residues. The J segment lost 0 bases and the V segment lost 3 bases, leaving 11 bases of the junction unmatched. The germline CDR1 and CDR2 sequences are MNHEY and SMNVEV (reference sequence). CDR3 amino acids: CASSFSGTENYSNQPQHF. The DNA of the CDR3 is TGTGCCAGCAGTTTTTCCGGGACAGAGAACTATAGCAATCAGCCCCAGCATTTT.

This rearrangement joins TRBV7-2 to TRBJ1-2; no reliable D call. CDR1 is SGHTA, CDR2 FQGNSA, per germline. The CDR3 totals 14 residues. V lost 1 base to trimming and J lost 0 bases, with 6 bases between them. The CDR3 is CASSLGPANYGYTF. CDR3 nucleotides: TGTGCCAGCAGCTTAGGCCCAGCTAACTATGGCTACACCTTC.

The rearrangement joins TRBV7-2 to TRBJ2-1; weak D call: TRBD2 (5 bases). The CDR3 spans 14 residues. The ends were cut back, 6 bases at V and 8 bases at J, with 17 bases in the middle. The germline V gene encodes CDR1 SGHTA and CDR2 FQGNSA. CDR3 sequence: CASSFSLGLYEQFF. Here the CDR3 DNA reads TGTGCCAGCAGTTTTTCACTAGGTTTGTATGAGCAGTTCTTC.

This clone showed up just once. V gene TRBV5-6 combines with J gene TRBJ2-1; D gene ambiguous. Between the trimmed V and J ends, which lost 0 bases and 8 bases, there was a span of 3 bases. The germline gives CDR1 SGHDT, CDR2 YYEEEE. This CDR3 comprises 11 residues. DNA of the CDR3: TGTGCCAGCAGCTTGGCCTATGAGCAGTTCTTC. Translation gives CASSLAYEQFF.

V gene TRBV5-1 combines with J gene TRBJ1-1, with D possibly TRBD1 on 5 matching bases. Trimming took off 2 bases at V and 4 bases at J, with 9 bases between the two ends. Looked up from germline, CDR1 is SGHRS and CDR2 is YFSETQ. The CDR3 contains 13 residues. The chain's CDR3 is CASSLGVGTEAFF. Here the CDR3 DNA reads TGCGCCAGCAGCTTAGGGGTGGGCACTGAAGCTTTCTTT.

The chain combines TRBV5-1 with TRBJ2-7; 12 positions match TRBD1. The CDR3 totals 17 residues. Looked up from germline, CDR1 is SGHRS and CDR2 is YFSETQ. V was clipped by 2 bases and J by 7 bases; unmatched bases: 13. DNA for the CDR3: TGCGCCAGCAGCTTCCGGTCATCGGGACAGGGGGCGCGGGAGCAGTACTTC. Its protein product is CASSFRSSGQGAREQYF.

The chain joins TRBV5-1 to TRBJ1-1, with D unclear. V was cut by 4 bases and J by 8 bases, with 21 bases left in between. The CDR3 has 15 residues. Germline CDR1 and CDR2: SGHRS and YFSETQ. CDR3 residues: CASSHPSGGSGEAFF. The CDR3 bases are TGCGCCAGCAGCCACCCTTCAGGAGGGTCTGGGGAAGCTTTCTTT.

The rearrangement joins TRBV24-1 to TRBJ2-4, with D maybe TRBD1 (5 bases). CDR1 is KGHDR, CDR2 SFDVKD, per germline. The ends were cut back, 10 bases at V and 4 bases at J, with 22 bases in the middle. The CDR3 loop spans 16 amino acids. CDR3 sequence: CATQANTGQYKNIQYF. In nucleotides, the CDR3 is TGTGCCACGCAGGCTAATACAGGACAATATAAAAACATTCAGTACTTC.

The chain carries TRBV4-2 and TRBJ2-3, with TRBD2 matching over 11 bases. Trimming removed 3 bases from V and 2 bases from J; junction bases left unmatched: 4. The CDR3 is 16 amino acids. Germline-derived CDR1 and CDR2 are LGHNA and YNFKEQ. CDR3 nucleotides: TGTGCCAGCAGCCATACGACTAGCGGGGACACAGATACGCAGTATTTT. Translated: CASSHTTSGDTDTQYF.

J is TRBJ1-1 and V is TRBV19; no clear D. CDR1 is LNHDA, CDR2 SQIVND, per germline (reference sequence). V lost 3 bases to trimming and J lost 7 bases, with 9 bases between them. This CDR3 contains 12 residues. The CDR3 bases are TGTGCCAGTAGTATGAGAGGGTTTGAAGCTTTCTTT. As protein: CASSMRGFEAFF.